These 22 T cell receptor beta chains originate from one sample sequenced in a study of cytomegalovirus exposure and HLA in healthy donors. This PCR relied on a set of 60 Vbeta primers and 13 Jbeta primers. Sequencing used immunoSEQ multiplex PCR; TCRdb keeps in-frame clones, though not all of them. The sample includes roughly 160,000 clones, nearly 80% of them seen just once. Specimen: PBMCs. The receptors here all came from a man over 45 in good health and CMV-seropositive.

The chain recombines TRBV11-2 with TRBJ2-1, with D possibly being TRBD1 (5 bases). CDR1 is SGHAT and CDR2 is FQNNGV in the germline V gene. Trimming cost V 10 bases and J 0 bases, with 13 bases left between them. The CDR3 consists of 14 residues. The CDR3 loop is CATGRGSSYNEQFF. CDR3 in DNA: TGTGCCACCGGTAGGGGCAGCTCCTACAATGAGCAGTTCTTC.

This chain joins TRBV7-9 and TRBJ2-3; D remains ambiguous. The V end was cut by 2 bases, the J end by 1 base, with 4 bases between. Germline loops: CDR1 SEHNR, CDR2 FQNEAQ (reference sequence). This CDR3 is 13 amino acids long. CDR3 protein: CASSLPRTDTQYF. CDR3 sequence (DNA): TGTGCCAGCAGCTTACCTCGCACAGATACGCAGTATTTT.

The chain recombines TRBV9 with TRBJ2-5; D gene ambiguous. Germline V gene data show CDR1 as SGDLS and CDR2 as YYNGEE. Trimming shortened V by 2 bases and J by 4 bases, and 9 bases separated the two germline ends. The CDR3 length is 13 residues. DNA of the CDR3: TGTGCCAGCAGCGTTAAGACGGGAGAGACCCAGTACTTC. Protein product: CASSVKTGETQYF.

J is TRBJ2-6 and V is TRBV28, with D perhaps TRBD2 (7 bases). Trimming took 2 bases from V and 4 from J, leaving 21 bases between them. From germline, CDR1 is MDHEN and CDR2 SYDVKM. The length of the CDR3 is 19 residues. The CDR3 reads CASSLSTGGPFWGANVLTF. The CDR3 DNA reads TGTGCCAGCAGTTTAAGTACGGGGGGCCCGTTCTGGGGGGCCAACGTCCTGACTTTC.

V gene TRBV7-9 combines with J gene TRBJ2-2; possible D gene TRBD2, 6 bases. From germline, CDR1 is SEHNR and CDR2 FQNEAQ (reference sequence). The CDR3 has 15 residues. Trimming pared 7 bases from V and 7 bases from J, leaving 19 bases between. CDR3 sequence reads: CASITASRGHGELFF. The CDR3 region has the DNA TGTGCCAGCATCACAGCTTCGCGGGGTCACGGGGAGCTGTTTTTT.

The chain carries TRBV2 and TRBJ2-7, with 7 bases aligning to TRBD1. The germline CDR1 and CDR2 sequences are SNHLY and FYNNEI. There are 14 residues in the CDR3. Trimming took 6 bases from V and 5 from J; bases not matched to a gene: 10. CDR3 sequence reads: CASRVMRQGNEQYV. In DNA, the CDR3 is TGTGCCAGCAGGGTTATGAGACAGGGAAACGAGCAGTACGTC.

The chain uses TRBV5-4 and TRBJ2-3; 8 bases are a match to TRBD2. The V gene's germline CDR1 is SGHNT and CDR2 YYREEE (reference sequence). CDR3 length: 17 amino acids. V shed 4 bases, J shed 1 base, and the junction held 11 bases outside the gene matches. The CDR3 reads CASSQRVGGGRTDTQYF. CDR3 DNA sequence: TGTGCCAGCAGCCAACGGGTCGGCGGGGGGCGCACAGATACGCAGTATTTT.

This chain uses TRBV5-1 with TRBJ2-3, with D possibly TRBD2 on 5 matching bases. CDR3 length: 15 residues. Germline V CDR1 and CDR2: SGHRS, YFSETQ. The V end lost 4 bases, the J end lost 6 bases, and 18 bases lay between the germline ends. Here the CDR3 reads CASSRTRYKPDTQYF. DNA of the CDR3: TGCGCCAGCAGCCGAACTAGGTACAAGCCCGATACGCAGTATTTT.

This clone was observed a few times. CDR3 sequence reads: CASSLSQDYGYTF. The CDR3 nucleotides read TGTGCCAGCAGTTTGAGTCAGGACTATGGCTACACCTTC. The chain recombines TRBV28 with TRBJ1-2; D not resolved. The V gene's germline CDR1 is MDHEN and CDR2 SYDVKM. V lost 3 bases and J 3 bases, leaving 8 bases between the germline ends. CDR3 size: 13 residues.

The rearrangement uses TRBV5-5 and TRBJ1-3; D not resolved. The CDR3 spans 14 residues. Trimming removed 4 bases from V and 0 bases from J, with 8 bases in between. Germline V gene lookup returns CDR1 SGHKS and CDR2 YYEKEE (reference sequence). CDR3: CASSPSLSGNTIYF. For the CDR3, the DNA is TGTGCCAGCAGCCCTAGCCTCTCTGGAAACACCATATATTTT.

This clone was recorded a few times. The chain employs TRBV7-6 and TRBJ1-1; D perhaps matches TRBD1 (6 bases). The CDR3 is 15 amino acids. Germline CDR1 is SGHVS and CDR2 is FNYEAQ. The V end lost 4 bases, the J end lost 5 bases, and 17 bases lay between the germline ends. In DNA form, the CDR3 reads TGTGCCAGCAGCTCACGCTACAGGGCTAGGACTGAAGCTTTCTTT. It encodes CASSSRYRARTEAFF.

The genes are TRBV5-1 and TRBJ2-5; 9 bases align to TRBD1. After removal of 4 bases from V and 4 bases from J, the junction contained 8 bases not matched to a gene. Germline CDR1 is SGHRS and CDR2 is YFSETQ. This CDR3 has 15 residues. CDR3 in DNA: TGCGCCAGCAGCATGCGGGACAGGGTTTTAGAGACCCAGTACTTC. This codes for CASSMRDRVLETQYF.

The chain carries TRBV29-1 and TRBJ1-1; D is possibly TRBD1 (5 bases). Germline V gene data show CDR1 as SQVTM and CDR2 as ANQGSEA. V lost 4 bases to trimming and J lost 4 bases, with 13 bases between them. The CDR3 totals 13 residues. The CDR3 sequence: CSVVEGLSTEAFF. Here the CDR3 DNA reads TGCAGCGTTGTAGAGGGGCTGAGCACTGAAGCTTTCTTT.

The rearrangement links TRBV4-3 to TRBJ1-2; 10 bases align to TRBD1. J gave up 3 bases and V 3 bases, and 1 base lay outside the gene matches. This CDR3 is built from 14 residues. Looked up from germline, CDR1 is LGHNA and CDR2 is YSLEER. Written as DNA, the CDR3 is TGCGCCAGCAGCCACGGGACAGGGGACTATGGCTACACCTTC. Translated, it gives CASSHGTGDYGYTF.

This clone turned up a few times. The rearrangement joins TRBV28 to TRBJ2-7, with 9 bases identical to TRBD1. Unmatched junction bases numbered 6, after V lost 6 bases and J lost 0 bases. The CDR3 has 15 residues. The germline V gene encodes CDR1 MDHEN and CDR2 SYDVKM. The CDR3 DNA sequence: TGTGCCAGCAGACGGACAGGGGCCTACTCCTACGAGCAGTACTTC. It yields the protein CASRRTGAYSYEQYF.

The rearrangement joins TRBV28 to TRBJ2-3, with 12 bases aligning to TRBD2. The V and J ends lost 3 bases and 1 base, in that order; junction bases with no gene match: 8. The CDR3 has 18 residues. The germline CDR1 and CDR2 sequences are MDHEN and SYDVKM. This chain's CDR3 is CASSFYPGTSGRTDTQYF. In nucleotides, the CDR3 is TGTGCCAGCAGTTTTTACCCGGGGACTAGCGGGCGCACAGATACGCAGTATTTT.

The chain is built from TRBV28 and TRBJ2-7, with D possibly matching TRBD1 (6 bases). Germline-derived CDR1 and CDR2 are MDHEN and SYDVKM. The CDR3 loop spans 15 amino acids. The V end lost 6 bases, the J end lost 6 bases, and 21 bases lay between the germline ends. The CDR3 sequence: CASSPLDRPWGEQYV. The CDR3 DNA reads TGTGCCAGCAGCCCCCTCGACAGGCCTTGGGGCGAGCAGTACGTC.

The rearrangement links TRBV28 to TRBJ2-5, with 10 bases fitting TRBD2. V was pared by 5 bases and J by 4 bases, with 13 bases of the junction left unmatched. Germline CDR1 and CDR2: MDHEN and SYDVKM. There are 17 residues in the CDR3. Here the CDR3 reads CASSPSGWLAGVETQYF. Written as DNA, the CDR3 is TGTGCCAGCAGTCCCTCTGGGTGGCTAGCGGGGGTAGAGACCCAGTACTTC.

This clone has just a few counts. The V call is TRBV6-1, the J call TRBJ1-2; 7 bases line up with TRBD1. Germline V gives CDR1 MNHNS, CDR2 SASEGT. This CDR3 comprises 17 residues. V was clipped by 1 base and J by 0 bases; unmatched bases: 8. The CDR3 here is CASSEEGRGQSNYGYTF. Here the CDR3 DNA reads TGTGCCAGCAGTGAAGAAGGACGGGGACAGTCTAACTATGGCTACACCTTC.

V gene TRBV7-9 combines with J gene TRBJ1-6, with 7 positions matching TRBD1. Germline values: CDR1 SEHNR, CDR2 FQNEAQ (reference sequence). The V gene end was trimmed by 5 bases and the J gene end by 8 bases; junction bases not matched to a gene: 6. The CDR3 contains 14 residues. The CDR3 is CASSPQGKDSPLHF. The CDR3 DNA follows: TGTGCCAGCAGCCCACAGGGGAAAGATTCACCCCTCCACTTT.

The chain carries TRBV28 and TRBJ1-2; possible D gene TRBD1, 5 bases. The CDR3 is made up of 15 amino acids. CDR1 is MDHEN and CDR2 is SYDVKM in the germline V gene. Trimming pared 6 bases from V and 4 bases from J, leaving 18 bases between. The CDR3 region has the DNA TGTGCCAGCAGAACCAATAGGGGCCGCGGCTATGGCTACACCTTC. It codes for CASRTNRGRGYGYTF.

V and J are TRBV18 and TRBJ2-5; TRBD2 agrees at 8 bases. Trimming at V came to 6 bases and at J to 1 base, leaving 16 bases not matched to a gene. The germline CDR1 and CDR2 sequences are KGHSH and LQKENI. CDR3 length equals 18 residues. The CDR3 DNA is TGTGCCAGCTCGCTCGTTAGGACGGCGGGGGGAATCCAAGAGACCCAGTACTTC. Protein sequence: CASSLVRTAGGIQETQYF. Full variable domain (remainder filled in from reference TRBV18 and TRBJ2-5): NAGVMQNPRHLVRRRGQEARLRCSPMKGHSHVYWYRQLPEEGLKFMVYLQKENIIDESGMPKERFSAEFPKEGPSILRIQQVVRGDSAAYFCASSLVRTAGGIQETQYFGPGTRLLVL.